The 18 T cell receptor beta chains in this list originate from one sample, sequenced in a study of blood T cell repertoires in COVID-19. Sequencing was performed with immunoSEQ multiplex PCR; in TCRdb, only in-frame clones are kept and a portion is missing. The sample records about 49,000 clones, around 81% being singletons. Sequencing was performed on peripheral blood. The source of these receptors is a woman older than 75 with COVID-19, enrolled during active disease.

The chain couples TRBV6-5 to TRBJ1-6; D unclear. Per the germline V gene, CDR1 is MNHEY and CDR2 is SVGAGI. Deletions cut 4 bases from V and 0 bases from J, with 10 bases between. There are 16 residues in the CDR3. The CDR3, as DNA: TGTGCCAGCAGTTTCACGGAGAGCTCCTATAATTCACCCCTCCACTTT. It encodes CASSFTESSYNSPLHF.

V gene TRBV29-1 combines with J gene TRBJ1-2, with D unresolved. The CDR3 extends over 12 amino acids. Between the trimmed V and J ends, which lost 7 bases and 2 bases, there was a span of 11 bases. CDR1 SQVTM and CDR2 ANQGSEA come from the germline V gene. This CDR3 is CSAPTTNYGYTF. The DNA of the CDR3 is TGCAGCGCCCCAACAACAAACTATGGCTACACCTTC.

This chain links TRBV30 with TRBJ2-7; 8 nucleotides line up with TRBD1. Germline CDR1 and CDR2: GTSNPN and SVGIG (reference sequence). This CDR3 comprises 13 residues. Trimming cost V 4 bases and J 3 bases; bases outside gene matches: 5. The CDR3 DNA sequence: TGTGCCTGGACGACAGGGGCGAACTACGAGCAGTACTTC. Residues: CAWTTGANYEQYF.

This clone was counted between two and nine times. The chain employs TRBV30 and TRBJ1-3; D might be TRBD1 (5 bases). V gave up 0 bases and J gave up 13 bases, with 10 bases separating them. Looked up from germline, CDR1 is GTSNPN and CDR2 is SVGIG (reference sequence). CDR3 length equals 11 residues. As DNA, the CDR3 is TGTGCCTGGAGTGTGGCAGGGCCGATATATTTT. This translates into CAWSVAGPIYF.

The chain employs TRBV12-3 or TRBV12-4 and TRBJ2-1; the D is unclear. The CDR3 loop spans 12 amino acids. The V end lost 3 bases, the J end lost 10 bases, and 10 bases lay between the germline ends. The CDR3 DNA follows: TGTGCCAGCAGTTTTGTGAGTCGAGAGCAGTTCTTC. It yields the protein CASSFVSREQFF.

V usage is TRBV10-3 and J usage is TRBJ1-6; 7 bases map to TRBD1. This CDR3 is 14 amino acids long. Trimming cost V 4 bases and J 10 bases; bases outside gene matches: 7. Germline lookup yields CDR1 ENHRY and CDR2 SYGVKD. CDR3 sequence (DNA): TGTGCCATCAGTGCACAGGGGATTGACTCACCCCTCCACTTT. This encodes CAISAQGIDSPLHF.

The V call is TRBV7-9, the J call TRBJ1-2, with a possible D match to TRBD1 (5 bases). Germline assignment: CDR1 SEHNR and CDR2 FQNEAQ (reference sequence). The V gene lost 2 bases and the J gene lost 2 bases, with 12 bases spanning the gap. The CDR3 length is 15 residues. The CDR3 region has the DNA TGTGCCAGCAGCTTACCCGGGGGACGGAACTATGGCTACACCTTC. This codes for CASSLPGGRNYGYTF.

This chain links TRBV5-5 with TRBJ2-4, with D unresolved. Germline-derived CDR1 and CDR2 are SGHKS and YYEKEE (reference sequence). CDR3 length: 15 residues. The germline V and J ends were trimmed by 2 bases and 8 bases, with 17 bases remaining between them. The chain's CDR3 is CASSFSTVVGDIQYF. CDR3 sequence (DNA): TGTGCCAGCAGCTTTTCAACCGTGGTCGGTGACATTCAGTACTTC.

CDR3 in amino acids: CASSRQNYGYTF. As DNA, the CDR3 is TGTGCCAGCAGTCGACAGAACTATGGCTACACCTTC. The rearrangement joins TRBV2 to TRBJ1-2; possible D gene TRBD1, 5 bases. Germline V gene data show CDR1 as SNHLY and CDR2 as FYNNEI. Between the trimmed V and J ends, which lost 5 bases and 2 bases, there was a span of 6 bases. The length of the CDR3 is 12 residues.

This clone is medium-sized (0.01 to 0.1%) in the sample. This chain uses TRBV7-9 with TRBJ1-5; D is unresolved. The germline V gene encodes CDR1 SEHNR and CDR2 FQNEAQ (reference sequence). The CDR3 sequence is 12 residues long. The CDR3 loop reads CADQVPRQPQHF. The DNA for the CDR3 is TGTGCAGACCAGGTTCCGAGACAGCCCCAGCATTTT.

The chain links TRBV19 to TRBJ2-3; TRBD2 is a possible D gene (5 bases). Germline V gives CDR1 LNHDA, CDR2 SQIVND (reference sequence). V was clipped by 10 bases and J by 2 bases, with 13 bases between them. The CDR3 has 13 amino acids. As DNA, the CDR3 is TGTGCCACGGGCCGGGGTTTCACAGATACGCAGTATTTT. Translating it yields CATGRGFTDTQYF.

This clone was observed a few times. The chain couples TRBV21-1 to TRBJ2-5; the table gives TRBD1 as D, unverified against the DNA. TRBV21-1 is labeled a pseudogene. The CDR3 sequence is 20 residues long. CDR3: CASSKPGGTGQASGQETQYF. Here the CDR3 DNA reads TGTGCCAGCAGCAAACCAGGGGGGACAGGGCAAGCTAGCGGCCAAGAGACCCAGTACTTC.

The V and J genes are TRBV5-4 and TRBJ1-2, with 10 bases fitting TRBD1. Germline loops: CDR1 SGHNT, CDR2 YYREEE (reference sequence). With V trimmed by 4 bases and J by 2 bases, 5 bases remained unmatched. This CDR3 contains 15 residues. CDR3 nucleotides: TGTGCCAGCAGCCCGGGGGGACAGGGGAACTATGGCTACACCTTC. Its protein product is CASSPGGQGNYGYTF.

V gene TRBV29-1 combines with J gene TRBJ1-4; 9 nucleotides align to TRBD1. CDR3 size: 14 residues. Germline V gives CDR1 SQVTM, CDR2 ANQGSEA. The V segment lost 6 bases and the J segment 7 bases; nucleotides outside the gene matches: 9. Here the CDR3 reads CSVKTGGTFEKLFF. The CDR3 coding sequence is TGCAGCGTGAAAACAGGGGGCACCTTTGAAAAACTGTTTTTT.

This chain joins TRBV2 and TRBJ2-1; 11 positions agree with TRBD2. Germline loops: CDR1 SNHLY, CDR2 FYNNEI. The CDR3 length is 15 residues. The trim removed 4 bases at V and 8 bases at J, leaving 7 bases unmatched. DNA for the CDR3: TGTGCCAGCAGTGTACTTAGCGGGAGGGCGGATGAGCAGTTCTTC. This translates into CASSVLSGRADEQFF.

CDR3 loop: CASSSTRERLNTEAFF. Here the CDR3 DNA reads TGCGCCAGCAGCTCGACCCGGGAGAGATTGAACACTGAAGCTTTCTTT. This chain connects TRBV5-1 to TRBJ1-1; D call uncertain. This CDR3 spans 16 amino acids. Germline V gene data show CDR1 as SGHRS and CDR2 as YFSETQ. Trimming stripped 3 bases from V and 0 bases from J, with 15 bases between. Using reference TRBV5-1 and TRBJ1-1 for the parts outside the CDR3, the full variable domain is KAGVTQTPRYLIKTRGQQVTLSCSPISGHRSVSWYQQTPGQGLQFLFEYFSETQRNKGNFPGRFSGRQFSNSRSEMNVSTLELGDSALYLCASSSTRERLNTEAFFGQGTRLTVV.

The chain has TRBV14 and TRBJ1-6; D ambiguous. The germline V and J ends were trimmed by 0 bases and 4 bases, with 7 bases remaining between them. The CDR3 has 15 amino acids. CDR1 is SGHDN, CDR2 FVKESK, per germline. CDR3 amino acids: CASSQDSGYNSPLHF. CDR3 nucleotide sequence: TGTGCCAGCAGCCAAGATTCGGGGTATAATTCACCCCTCCACTTT.

This clone was recorded once. The rearrangement joins TRBV5-1 to TRBJ2-2, with 9 bases that match TRBD2. Looked up from germline, CDR1 is SGHRS and CDR2 is YFSETQ. Losses at the gene ends were 4 bases for V and 6 bases for J; bases not matched to a gene: 10. The CDR3 runs 16 residues. The CDR3 DNA follows: TGCGCCAGCAGCCCTTCCAGCGGGAGGAAGCCCGGGGAGCTGTTTTTT. Translating gives CASSPSSGRKPGELFF.